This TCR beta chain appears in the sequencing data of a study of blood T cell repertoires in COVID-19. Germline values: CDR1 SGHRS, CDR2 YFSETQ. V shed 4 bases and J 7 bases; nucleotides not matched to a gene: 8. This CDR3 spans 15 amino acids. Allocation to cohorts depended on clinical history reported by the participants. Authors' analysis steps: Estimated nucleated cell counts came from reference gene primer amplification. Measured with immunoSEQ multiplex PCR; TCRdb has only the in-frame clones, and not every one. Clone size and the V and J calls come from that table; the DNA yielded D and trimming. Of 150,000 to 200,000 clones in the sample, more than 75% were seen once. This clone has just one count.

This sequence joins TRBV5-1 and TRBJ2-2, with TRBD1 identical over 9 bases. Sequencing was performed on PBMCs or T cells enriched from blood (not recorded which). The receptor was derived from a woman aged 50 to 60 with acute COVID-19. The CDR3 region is CASSTRQGDIGELFF. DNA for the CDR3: TGCGCCAGCAGCACCAGACAGGGGGACATCGGGGAGCTGTTTTTT.